This TCR beta chain emerged from a study of PD-L1 blockade in urothelial cancer. Overall study context: Blood samples had a median of roughly 140,000 T cells, roughly 76,000 unique TCRs, and clonality 0.08 to 0.09.

This clone was seen more than once but under ten times. Sequencing was performed with immunoSEQ multiplex PCR; in TCRdb, only in-frame clones are kept and a portion is missing. Here the sample spans around 110,000 clones, roughly 89% being singletons. The time point was: peripheral blood 6 weeks after treatment start. The cohort comprised individuals with locally advanced or metastatic urothelial carcinoma. For each patient, 1 to 8 samples were obtained, pretreatment and on-treatment. This specimen was PBMCs, taken around atezolizumab (anti-PD-L1) treatment. The origin of this receptor is a man in his 60s with urothelial cancer.

CDR3 nucleotides: TGCGCCAGCAGCCCGCGGGCGAGGGAGGAAAAACTGTTTTTT. Its protein product is CASSPRAREEKLFF. The V gene is TRBV4-3, the J gene TRBJ1-4, with D hard to call. The germline V gene has CDR1 LGHNA and CDR2 YSLEER. The germline V and J ends were trimmed by 4 bases and 8 bases, with 14 bases remaining between them. The CDR3 length is 14 residues.